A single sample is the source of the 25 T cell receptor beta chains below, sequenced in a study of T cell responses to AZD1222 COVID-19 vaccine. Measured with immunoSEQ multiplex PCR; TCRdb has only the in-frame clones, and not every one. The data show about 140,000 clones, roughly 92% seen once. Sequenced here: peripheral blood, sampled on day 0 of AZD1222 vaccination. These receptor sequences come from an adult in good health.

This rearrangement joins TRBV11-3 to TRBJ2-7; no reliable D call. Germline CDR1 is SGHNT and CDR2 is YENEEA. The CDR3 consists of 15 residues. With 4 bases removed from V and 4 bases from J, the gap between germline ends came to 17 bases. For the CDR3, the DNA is TGTGCCAGCAGCTCAAGTACTATTCCCCCTTACGAGCAGTACTTC. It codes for CASSSSTIPPYEQYF.

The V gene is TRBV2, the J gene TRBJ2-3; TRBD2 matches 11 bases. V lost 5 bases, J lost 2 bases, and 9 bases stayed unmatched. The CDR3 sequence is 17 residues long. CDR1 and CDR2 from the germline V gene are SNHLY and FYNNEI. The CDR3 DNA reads TGTGCCAGCAGTAACTCCGGGACTAGCGGAATCACAGATACGCAGTATTTT. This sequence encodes CASSNSGTSGITDTQYF.

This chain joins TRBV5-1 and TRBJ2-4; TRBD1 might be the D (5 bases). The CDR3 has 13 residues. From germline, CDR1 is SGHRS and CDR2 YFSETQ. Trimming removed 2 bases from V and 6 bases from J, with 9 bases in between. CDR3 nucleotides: TGCGCCAGCAGCTTCGGAGACAGAAACATTCAGTACTTC. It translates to CASSFGDRNIQYF.

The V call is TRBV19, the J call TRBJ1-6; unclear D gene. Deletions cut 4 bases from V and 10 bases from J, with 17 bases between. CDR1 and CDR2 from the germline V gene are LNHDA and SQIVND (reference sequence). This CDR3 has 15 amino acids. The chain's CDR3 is CASSTVGMRYSPLHF. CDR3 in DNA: TGTGCCAGTAGTACCGTTGGGATGAGATACTCACCCCTCCACTTT.

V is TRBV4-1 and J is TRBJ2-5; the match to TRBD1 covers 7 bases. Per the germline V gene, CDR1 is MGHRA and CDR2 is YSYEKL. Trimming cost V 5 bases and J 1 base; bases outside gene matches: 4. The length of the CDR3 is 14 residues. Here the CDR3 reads CASSKWDSQETQYF. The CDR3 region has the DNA TGCGCCAGCAGCAAGTGGGACAGCCAAGAGACCCAGTACTTC.

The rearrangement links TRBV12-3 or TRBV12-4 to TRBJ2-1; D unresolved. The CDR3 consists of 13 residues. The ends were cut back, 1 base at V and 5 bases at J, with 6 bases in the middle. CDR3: CASSLVQDNEQFF. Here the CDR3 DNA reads TGTGCCAGCAGTTTAGTTCAGGACAATGAGCAGTTCTTC.

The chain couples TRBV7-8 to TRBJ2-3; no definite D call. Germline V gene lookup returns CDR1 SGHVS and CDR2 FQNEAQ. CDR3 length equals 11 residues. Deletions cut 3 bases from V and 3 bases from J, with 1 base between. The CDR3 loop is CASSLTDTQYF. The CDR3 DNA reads TGTGCCAGCAGCTTGACAGATACGCAGTATTTT.

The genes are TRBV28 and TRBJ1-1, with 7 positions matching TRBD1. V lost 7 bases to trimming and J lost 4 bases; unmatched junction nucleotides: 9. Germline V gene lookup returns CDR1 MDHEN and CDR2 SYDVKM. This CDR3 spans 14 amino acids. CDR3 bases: TGTGCCAGCACCCTGTGGGGACAGTCCACTGAAGCTTTCTTT. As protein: CASTLWGQSTEAFF.

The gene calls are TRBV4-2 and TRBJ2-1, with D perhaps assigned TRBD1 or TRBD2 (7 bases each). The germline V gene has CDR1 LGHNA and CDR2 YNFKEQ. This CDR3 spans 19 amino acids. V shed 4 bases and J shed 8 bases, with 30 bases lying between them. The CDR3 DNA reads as TGTGCCAGCAGCCTGGAACAGGGGAAGAGTCGGCGGGAGAAGGATGAGCAGTTCTTC. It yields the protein CASSLEQGKSRREKDEQFF.

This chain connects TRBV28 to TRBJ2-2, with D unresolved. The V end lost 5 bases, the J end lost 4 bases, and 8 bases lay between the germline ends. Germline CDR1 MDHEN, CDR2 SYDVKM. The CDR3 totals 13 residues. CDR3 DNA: TGTGCCAGCAGTCCTACAGTCACCGGGGAGCTGTTTTTT. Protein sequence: CASSPTVTGELFF.

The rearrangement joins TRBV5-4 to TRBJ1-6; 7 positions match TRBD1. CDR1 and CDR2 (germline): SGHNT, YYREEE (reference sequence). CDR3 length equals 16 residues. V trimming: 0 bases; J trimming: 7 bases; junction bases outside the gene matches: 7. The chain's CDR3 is CASSLVSGGPNSPLHF. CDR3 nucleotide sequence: TGTGCCAGCAGCTTGGTGTCAGGGGGGCCAAATTCACCCCTCCACTTT.

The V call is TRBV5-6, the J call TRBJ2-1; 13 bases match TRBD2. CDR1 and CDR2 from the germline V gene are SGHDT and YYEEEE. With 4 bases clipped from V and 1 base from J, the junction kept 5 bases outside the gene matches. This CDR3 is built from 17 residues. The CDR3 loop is CASSQGLAGTSYNEQFF. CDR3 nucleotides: TGTGCCAGCAGCCAGGGACTAGCGGGGACGTCCTACAATGAGCAGTTCTTC.

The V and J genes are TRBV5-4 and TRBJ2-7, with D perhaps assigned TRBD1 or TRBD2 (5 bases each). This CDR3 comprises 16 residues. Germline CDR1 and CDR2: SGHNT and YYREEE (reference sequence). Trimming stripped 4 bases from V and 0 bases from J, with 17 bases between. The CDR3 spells CASSAKGPQSSYEQYF. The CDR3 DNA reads TGTGCCAGCAGCGCCAAGGGACCACAGAGCTCCTACGAGCAGTACTTC.

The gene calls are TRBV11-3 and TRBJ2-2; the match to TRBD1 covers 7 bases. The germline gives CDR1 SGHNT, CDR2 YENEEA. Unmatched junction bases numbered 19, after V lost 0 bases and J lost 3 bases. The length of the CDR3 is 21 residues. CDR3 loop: CASSLECERDRQGRYTGELFF. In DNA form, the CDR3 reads TGTGCCAGCAGCTTAGAATGTGAACGGGACAGACAAGGGAGATACACCGGGGAGCTGTTTTTT.

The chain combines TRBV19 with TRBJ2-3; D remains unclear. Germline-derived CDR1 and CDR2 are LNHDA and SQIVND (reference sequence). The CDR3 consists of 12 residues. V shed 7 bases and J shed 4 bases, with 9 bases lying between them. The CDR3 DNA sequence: TGTGCCAGTAAGGCGGTTTCAGATACGCAGTATTTT. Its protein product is CASKAVSDTQYF.

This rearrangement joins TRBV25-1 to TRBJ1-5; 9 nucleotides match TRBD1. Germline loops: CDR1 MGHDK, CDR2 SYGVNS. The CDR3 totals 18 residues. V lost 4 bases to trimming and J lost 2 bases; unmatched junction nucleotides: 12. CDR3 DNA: TGTGCCAGCAGTGGACCACAGGGGGCGTCAAGCGGCAATCAGCCCCAGCATTTT. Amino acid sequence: CASSGPQGASSGNQPQHF.

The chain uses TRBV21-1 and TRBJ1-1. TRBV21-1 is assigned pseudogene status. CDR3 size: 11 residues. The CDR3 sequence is CASSTGGEAFF. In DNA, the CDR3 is TGTGCCAGCAGCACTGGGGGTGAAGCTTTCTTT.

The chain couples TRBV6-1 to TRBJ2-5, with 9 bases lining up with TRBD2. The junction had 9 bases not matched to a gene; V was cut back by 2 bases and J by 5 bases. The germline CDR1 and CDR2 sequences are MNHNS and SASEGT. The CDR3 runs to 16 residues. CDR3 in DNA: TGTGCCAGCAGTGAATCGGTAGCGGGGGTAGGCGAGACCCAGTACTTC. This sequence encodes CASSESVAGVGETQYF.

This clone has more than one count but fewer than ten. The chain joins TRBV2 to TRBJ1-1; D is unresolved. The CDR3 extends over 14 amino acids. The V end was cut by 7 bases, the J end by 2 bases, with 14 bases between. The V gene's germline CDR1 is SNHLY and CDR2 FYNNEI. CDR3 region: CASTLGGANTEAFF. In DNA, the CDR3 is TGTGCCAGCACCCTAGGTGGAGCCAACACTGAAGCTTTCTTT. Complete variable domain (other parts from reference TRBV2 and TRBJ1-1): EPEVTQTPSHQVTQMGQEVILRCVPISNHLYFYWYRQILGQKVEFLVSFYNNEISEKSEIFDDQFSVERPDGSNFTLKIRSTKLEDSAMYFCASTLGGANTEAFFGQGTRLTVV.

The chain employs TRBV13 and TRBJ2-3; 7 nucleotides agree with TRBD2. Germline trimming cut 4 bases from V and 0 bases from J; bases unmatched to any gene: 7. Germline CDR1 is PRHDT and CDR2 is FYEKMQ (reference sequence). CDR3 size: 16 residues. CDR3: CASSSAGGTSTDTQYF. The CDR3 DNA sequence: TGTGCCAGCAGCTCAGCCGGGGGGACTAGCACAGATACGCAGTATTTT.

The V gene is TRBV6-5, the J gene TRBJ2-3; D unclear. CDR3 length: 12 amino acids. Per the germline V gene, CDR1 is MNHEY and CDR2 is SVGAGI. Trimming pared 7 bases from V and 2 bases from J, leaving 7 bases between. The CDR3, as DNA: TGTGCCAGCAATCTTGCCACAGATACGCAGTATTTT. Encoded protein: CASNLATDTQYF.

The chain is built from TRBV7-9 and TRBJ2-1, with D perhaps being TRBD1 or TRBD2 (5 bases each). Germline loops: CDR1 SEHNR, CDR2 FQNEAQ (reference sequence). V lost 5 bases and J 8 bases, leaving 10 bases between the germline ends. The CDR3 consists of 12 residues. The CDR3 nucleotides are TGTGCCAGCAGCCTTGGGGGTGATGAGCAGTTCTTC. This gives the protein CASSLGGDEQFF.

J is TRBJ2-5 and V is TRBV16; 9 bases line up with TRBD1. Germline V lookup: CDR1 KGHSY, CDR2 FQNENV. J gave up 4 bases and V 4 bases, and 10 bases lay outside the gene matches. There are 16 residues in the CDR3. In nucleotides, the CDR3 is TGTGCCAGCAGCCTTAGACCGGGACAGGGAAGAGAGACCCAGTACTTC. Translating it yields CASSLRPGQGRETQYF. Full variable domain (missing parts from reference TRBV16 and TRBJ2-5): GEEVAQTPKHLVRGEGQKAKLYCAPIKGHSYVFWYQQVLKNEFKFLISFQNENVFDETGMPKERFSAKCLPNSPCSLEIQATKLEDSAVYFCASSLRPGQGRETQYFGPGTRLLVL.

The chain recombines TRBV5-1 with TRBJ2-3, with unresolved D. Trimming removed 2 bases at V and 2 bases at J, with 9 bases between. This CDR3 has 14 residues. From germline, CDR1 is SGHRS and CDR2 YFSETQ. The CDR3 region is CASSFLLFTDTQYF. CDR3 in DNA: TGCGCCAGCAGCTTCCTACTTTTCACAGATACGCAGTATTTT. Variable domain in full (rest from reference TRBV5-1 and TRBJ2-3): KAGVTQTPRYLIKTRGQQVTLSCSPISGHRSVSWYQQTPGQGLQFLFEYFSETQRNKGNFPGRFSGRQFSNSRSEMNVSTLELGDSALYLCASSFLLFTDTQYFGPGTRLTVL.

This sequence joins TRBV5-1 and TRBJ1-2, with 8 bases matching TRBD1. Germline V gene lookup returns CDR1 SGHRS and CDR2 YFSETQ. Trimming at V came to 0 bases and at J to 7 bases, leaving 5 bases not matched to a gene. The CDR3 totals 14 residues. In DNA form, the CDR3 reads TGCGCCAGCAGCTTGGACAGGGGGGACTTTGGCTACACCTTC. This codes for CASSLDRGDFGYTF.